These 13 T cell receptor beta chains came from one sample sequenced in a study of CD8 T cells in Susac syndrome. It was with random hexamers that 0.5 to 1 ug RNA was reverse transcribed. TCRdb fed the immunoSEQ multiplex PCR reads into MiXCR, producing one record per CDR3 protein. The sample includes tens of thousands of distinct CDR3 sequences, more than 85% of them seen just once. The sequencing input was CD8+ T cells from PBMCs. The receptors stem from a human donor with Susac syndrome.

The chain links TRBV24-1 to TRBJ2-7; 7 bases match TRBD1. The CDR3 totals 12 residues. After removal of 10 bases from V and 2 bases from J, the junction contained 4 bases not matched to a gene. Germline V gives CDR1 KGHDR, CDR2 SFDVKD. As DNA, the CDR3 is TGTGCCACTCAGGGGGACACCTACGAGCAGTACTTC. As protein: CATQGDTYEQYF.

V usage is TRBV30 and J usage is TRBJ1-2; TRBD1 agrees at 7 bases. Germline loops: CDR1 GTSNPN, CDR2 SVGIG (reference sequence). The J segment lost 4 bases and the V segment lost 6 bases, leaving 2 bases of the junction unmatched. CDR3 size: 11 residues. Here the CDR3 reads CACRDSYGYTF. CDR3 DNA: TGTGCCTGCCGGGACAGCTATGGCTACACCTTC.

The chain employs TRBV18 and TRBJ2-5; 8 nucleotides line up with TRBD2. CDR3 length equals 17 residues. The germline CDR1 and CDR2 sequences are KGHSH and LQKENI. Losses at the gene ends were 0 bases for V and 5 bases for J; bases not matched to a gene: 11. The CDR3: CASSPPPTGGPRETQYF. CDR3 nucleotides: TGTGCCAGCTCACCACCGCCAACGGGAGGGCCCCGGGAGACCCAGTACTTC.

CDR3 coding DNA: TGTGCCACCAGTGAAACTCAGGGCGCTGGGGCCAACGTCCTGACTTTC. This encodes CATSETQGAGANVLTF. The chain employs TRBV24-1 and TRBJ2-6, with D possibly being TRBD1 (5 bases). The CDR3 consists of 16 residues. The V end was cut by 4 bases, the J end by 2 bases, with 11 bases between. Germline lookup yields CDR1 KGHDR and CDR2 SFDVKD.

The gene calls are TRBV19 and TRBJ2-2; D gene unclear. CDR1 is LNHDA and CDR2 is SQIVND in the germline V gene (reference sequence). V was cut by 2 bases and J by 5 bases, with 3 bases left in between. CDR3 length: 12 amino acids. The CDR3 DNA reads TGTGCCAGTAGTATAAGTACCGGGGAGCTGTTTTTT. Translated, it gives CASSISTGELFF.

The rearrangement uses TRBV7-9 and TRBJ2-2; 9 positions match TRBD2. CDR3 length equals 19 residues. Germline CDR1 and CDR2: SEHNR and FQNEAQ (reference sequence). The junction had 18 bases not matched to a gene; V was cut back by 5 bases and J by 5 bases. CDR3 in amino acids: CASSPAGIAGGQVTGELFF. The CDR3 DNA follows: TGTGCCAGCAGCCCCGCGGGAATCGCGGGAGGGCAAGTTACCGGGGAGCTGTTTTTT.

This clonotype was recorded once. The V gene is TRBV9, the J gene TRBJ2-1; 10 positions match TRBD2. Germline values: CDR1 SGDLS, CDR2 YYNGEE. The CDR3 extends over 15 amino acids. V lost 5 bases and J lost 4; bases outside the gene matches: 6. CDR3 sequence reads: CASSRWTSGYNEQFF. The CDR3 coding sequence is TGTGCCAGCAGTCGCTGGACTAGCGGATACAATGAGCAGTTCTTC.

The genes are TRBV15 and TRBJ2-3; D gene unclear. CDR3 length equals 16 residues. The V gene lost 0 bases and the J gene lost 1 base, with 11 bases spanning the gap. The germline CDR1 and CDR2 sequences are LNHNV and YYDKDF (reference sequence). The CDR3 coding sequence is TGTGCCACCAGCAGAGAGTCAGCTGGGCGCACAGATACGCAGTATTTT. Residues: CATSRESAGRTDTQYF.

The chain links TRBV6-5 to TRBJ2-1, with D tentatively TRBD2 (7 bases). Germline V lookup: CDR1 MNHEY, CDR2 SVGAGI. The CDR3 has 14 amino acids. V was shortened by 2 bases and J by 4 bases, with 9 bases between the two germline ends. In DNA, the CDR3 is TGTGCCAGCAGTTACGGGGGGGCTTACAATGAGCAGTTCTTC. Protein: CASSYGGAYNEQFF.

The chain carries TRBV12-5 and TRBJ2-3; TRBD2 matches at 8 bases. CDR1 LGHNT and CDR2 FRNRAP come from the germline V gene. With 1 base clipped from V and 0 bases from J, the junction kept 3 bases outside the gene matches. The CDR3 contains 16 residues. The CDR3: CASGLELAESTDTQYF. As DNA, the CDR3 is TGTGCTAGTGGTTTGGAACTAGCGGAAAGCACAGATACGCAGTATTTT.

The chain carries TRBV4-3 and TRBJ2-2; D is undetermined. The length of the CDR3 is 14 residues. Per germline, CDR1 LGHNA and CDR2 YSLEER. With 1 base removed from V and 7 bases from J, the gap between germline ends came to 10 bases. For the CDR3, the DNA is TGCGCCAGCAGCCAAGCTAGTTTGGGCGGGGAGCTGTTTTTT. Encoded protein: CASSQASLGGELFF.

The CDR3 spells CASSLAGTGPYNEQFF. CDR3 DNA: TGTGCCAGCAGCTTAGCCGGGACAGGCCCCTACAATGAGCAGTTCTTC. The chain couples TRBV7-9 to TRBJ2-1; 8 positions match TRBD1. This CDR3 region has 16 residues. Germline trimming cut 0 bases from V and 2 bases from J; bases unmatched to any gene: 3. Per germline, CDR1 SEHNR and CDR2 FQNEAQ (reference sequence).

CDR3 region: CASSQVGQGGEQYF. The CDR3 DNA reads as TGTGCCAGCAGCCAAGTAGGACAGGGTGGCGAGCAGTACTTC. V is TRBV14 and J is TRBJ2-7; TRBD1 matches at 8 bases. Germline V gene sequence: CDR1 SGHDN, CDR2 FVKESK. Losses at the gene ends were 1 base for V and 6 bases for J; bases not matched to a gene: 5. CDR3 length equals 14 residues.